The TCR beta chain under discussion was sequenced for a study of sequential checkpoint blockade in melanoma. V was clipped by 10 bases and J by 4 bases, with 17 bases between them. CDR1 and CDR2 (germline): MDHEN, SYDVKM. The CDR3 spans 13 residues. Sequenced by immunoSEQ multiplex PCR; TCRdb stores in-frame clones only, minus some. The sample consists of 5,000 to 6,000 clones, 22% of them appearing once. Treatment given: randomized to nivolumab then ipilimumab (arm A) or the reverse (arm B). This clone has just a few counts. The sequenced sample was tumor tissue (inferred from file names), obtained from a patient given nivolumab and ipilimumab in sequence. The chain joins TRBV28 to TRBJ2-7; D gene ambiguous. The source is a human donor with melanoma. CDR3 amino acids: CATKDGALYEQYF. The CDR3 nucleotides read TGTGCCACCAAAGACGGAGCGCTTTACGAGCAGTACTTC.